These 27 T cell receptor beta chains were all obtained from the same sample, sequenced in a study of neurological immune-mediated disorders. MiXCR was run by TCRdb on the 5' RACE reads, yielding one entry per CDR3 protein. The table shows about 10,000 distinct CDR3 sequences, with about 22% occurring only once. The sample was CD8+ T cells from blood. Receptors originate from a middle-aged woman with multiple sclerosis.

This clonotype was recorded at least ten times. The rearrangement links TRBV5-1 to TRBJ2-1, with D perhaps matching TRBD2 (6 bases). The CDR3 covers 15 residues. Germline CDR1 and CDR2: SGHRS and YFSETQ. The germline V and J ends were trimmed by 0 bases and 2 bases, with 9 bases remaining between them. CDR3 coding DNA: TGCGCCAGCAGCTTGGCGGAGGGTGCCTACAATGAGCAGTTCTTC. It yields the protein CASSLAEGAYNEQFF.

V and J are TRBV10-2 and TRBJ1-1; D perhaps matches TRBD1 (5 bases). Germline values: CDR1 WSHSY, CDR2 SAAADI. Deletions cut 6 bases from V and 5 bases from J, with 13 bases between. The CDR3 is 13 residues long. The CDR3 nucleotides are TGCGCCAGCAGAGTTGCCCGGGGGACTGAAGCTTTCTTT. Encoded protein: CASRVARGTEAFF.

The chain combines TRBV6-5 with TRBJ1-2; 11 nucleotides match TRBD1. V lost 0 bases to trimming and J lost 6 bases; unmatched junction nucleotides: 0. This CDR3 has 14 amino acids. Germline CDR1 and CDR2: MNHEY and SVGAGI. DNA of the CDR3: TGTGCCAGCAGTTACTCGGGACAGGGGGATGGCTACACCTTC. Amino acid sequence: CASSYSGQGDGYTF.

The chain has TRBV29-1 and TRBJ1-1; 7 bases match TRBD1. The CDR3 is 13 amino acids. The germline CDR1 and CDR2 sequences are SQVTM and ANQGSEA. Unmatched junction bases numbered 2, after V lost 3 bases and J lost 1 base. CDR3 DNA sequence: TGCAGCGTTGATGGGGACAGGAACACTGAAGCTTTCTTT. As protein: CSVDGDRNTEAFF.

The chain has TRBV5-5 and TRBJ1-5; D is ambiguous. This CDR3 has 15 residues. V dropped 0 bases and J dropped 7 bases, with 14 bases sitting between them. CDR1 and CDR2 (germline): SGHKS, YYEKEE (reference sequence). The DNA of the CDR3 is TGTGCCAGCAGCTTGGGAGAACAGAGCCGGCAGCCCCAGCATTTT. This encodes CASSLGEQSRQPQHF.

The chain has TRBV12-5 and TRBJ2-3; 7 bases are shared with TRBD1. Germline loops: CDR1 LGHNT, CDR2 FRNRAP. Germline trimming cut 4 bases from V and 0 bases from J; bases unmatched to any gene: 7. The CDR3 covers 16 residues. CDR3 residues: CASGSGQSSSTDTQYF. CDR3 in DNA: TGTGCTAGTGGTTCGGGACAGTCCTCTAGCACAGATACGCAGTATTTT.

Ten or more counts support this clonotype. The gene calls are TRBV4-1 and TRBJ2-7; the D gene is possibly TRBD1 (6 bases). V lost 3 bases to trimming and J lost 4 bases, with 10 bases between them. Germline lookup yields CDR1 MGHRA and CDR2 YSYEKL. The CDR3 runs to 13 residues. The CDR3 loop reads CASSHLQGYEQYF. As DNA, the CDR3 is TGCGCCAGCAGCCATCTTCAGGGGTACGAGCAGTACTTC.

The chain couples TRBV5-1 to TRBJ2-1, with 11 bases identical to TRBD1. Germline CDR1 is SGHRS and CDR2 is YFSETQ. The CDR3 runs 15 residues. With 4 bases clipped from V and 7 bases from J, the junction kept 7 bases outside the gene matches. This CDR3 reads CASSGFGQGANEQFF. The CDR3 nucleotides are TGCGCCAGCAGCGGGTTCGGACAGGGGGCTAATGAGCAGTTCTTC.

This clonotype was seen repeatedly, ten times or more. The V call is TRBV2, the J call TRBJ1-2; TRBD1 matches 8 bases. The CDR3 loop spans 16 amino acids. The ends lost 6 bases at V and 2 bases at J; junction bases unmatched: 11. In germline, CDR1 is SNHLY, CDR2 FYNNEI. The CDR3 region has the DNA TGTGCCAGCAGGGCTACCTGGACAGGGAAGAACTATGGCTACACCTTC. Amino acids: CASRATWTGKNYGYTF. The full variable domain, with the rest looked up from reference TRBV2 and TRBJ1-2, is EPEVTQTPSHQVTQMGQEVILRCVPISNHLYFYWYRQILGQKVEFLVSFYNNEISEKSEIFDDQFSVERPDGSNFTLKIRSTKLEDSAMYFCASRATWTGKNYGYTFGSGTRLTVV.

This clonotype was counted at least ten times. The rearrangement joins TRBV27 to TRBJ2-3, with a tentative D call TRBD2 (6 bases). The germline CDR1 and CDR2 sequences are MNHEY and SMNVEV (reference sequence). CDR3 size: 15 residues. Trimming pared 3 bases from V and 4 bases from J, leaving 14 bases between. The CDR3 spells CASSLIAALPDTQYF. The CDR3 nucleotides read TGTGCCAGCAGTTTGATAGCGGCCCTCCCAGATACGCAGTATTTT.

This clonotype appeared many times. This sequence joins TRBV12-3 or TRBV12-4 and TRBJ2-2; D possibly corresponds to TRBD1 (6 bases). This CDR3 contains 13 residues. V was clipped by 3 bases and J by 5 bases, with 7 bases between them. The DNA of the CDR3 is TGTGCCAGCAGTTTTCAGGGGACCGGGGAGCTGTTTTTT. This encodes CASSFQGTGELFF.

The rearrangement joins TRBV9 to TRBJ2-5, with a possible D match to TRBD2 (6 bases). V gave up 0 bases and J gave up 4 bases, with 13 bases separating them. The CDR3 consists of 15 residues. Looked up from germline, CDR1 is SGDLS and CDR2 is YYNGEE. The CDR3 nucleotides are TGTGCCAGCAGCGTAGGTGAGGAGGGAATAGAGACCCAGTACTTC. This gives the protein CASSVGEEGIETQYF.

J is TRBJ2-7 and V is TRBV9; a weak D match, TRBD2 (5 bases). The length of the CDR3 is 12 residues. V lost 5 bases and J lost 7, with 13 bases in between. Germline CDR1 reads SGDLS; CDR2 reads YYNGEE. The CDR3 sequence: CASSGSGEEQYF. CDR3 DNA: TGTGCCAGCAGTGGGAGTGGGGAGGAGCAGTACTTC.

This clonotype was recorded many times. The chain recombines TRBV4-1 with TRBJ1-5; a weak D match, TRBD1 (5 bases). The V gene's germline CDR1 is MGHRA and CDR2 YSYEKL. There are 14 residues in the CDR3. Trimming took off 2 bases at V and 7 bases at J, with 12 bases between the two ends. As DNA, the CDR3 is TGCGCCAGCAGCCAATTCAGGGCCCAGCAGCCCCAGCATTTT. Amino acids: CASSQFRAQQPQHF.

CDR3 sequence reads: CSAPRRGRGGYDNEQFF. The CDR3 region has the DNA TGCAGTGCGCCGCGGAGGGGAAGAGGGGGGTACGACAATGAGCAGTTCTTC. This chain joins TRBV20-1 and TRBJ2-1; either TRBD1 or TRBD2 may fit D (6 bases each). CDR3 length: 17 amino acids. CDR1 is DFQATT and CDR2 is SNEGSKA in the germline V gene (reference sequence). Trimming pared 6 bases from V and 5 bases from J, leaving 26 bases between.

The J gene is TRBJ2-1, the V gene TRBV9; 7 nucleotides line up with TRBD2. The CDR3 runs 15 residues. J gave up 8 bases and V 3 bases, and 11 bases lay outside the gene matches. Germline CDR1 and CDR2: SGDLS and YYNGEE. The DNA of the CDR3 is TGTGCCAGCAGCGCTACGGGAGGCGCGGGCGATGAGCAGTTCTTC. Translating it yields CASSATGGAGDEQFF.

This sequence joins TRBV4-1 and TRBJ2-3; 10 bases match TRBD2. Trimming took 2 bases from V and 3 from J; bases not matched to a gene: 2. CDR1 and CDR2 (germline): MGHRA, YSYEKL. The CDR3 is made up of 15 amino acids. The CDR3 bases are TGCGCCAGCAGCCAACTAGCGGGGGAGACAGATACGCAGTATTTT. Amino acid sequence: CASSQLAGETDTQYF.

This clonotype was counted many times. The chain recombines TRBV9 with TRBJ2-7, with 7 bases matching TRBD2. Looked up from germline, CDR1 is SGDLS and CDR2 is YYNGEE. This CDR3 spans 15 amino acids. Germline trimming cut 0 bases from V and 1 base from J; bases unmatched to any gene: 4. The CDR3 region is CASSVAASGSYEQYF. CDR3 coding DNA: TGTGCCAGCAGCGTAGCGGCTAGCGGATCCTACGAGCAGTACTTC.

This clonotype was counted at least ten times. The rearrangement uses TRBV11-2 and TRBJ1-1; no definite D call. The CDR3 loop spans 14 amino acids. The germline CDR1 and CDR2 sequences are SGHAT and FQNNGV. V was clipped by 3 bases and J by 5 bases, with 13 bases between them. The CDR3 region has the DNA TGTGCCAGCAGCTTGACCAGCGTCGGTACTGAAGCTTTCTTT. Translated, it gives CASSLTSVGTEAFF. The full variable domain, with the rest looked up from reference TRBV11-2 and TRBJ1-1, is EAGVAQSPRYKIIEKRQSVAFWCNPISGHATLYWYQQILGQGPKLLIQFQNNGVVDDSQLPKDRFSAERLKGVDSTLKIQPAKLEDSAVYLCASSLTSVGTEAFFGQGTRLTVV.

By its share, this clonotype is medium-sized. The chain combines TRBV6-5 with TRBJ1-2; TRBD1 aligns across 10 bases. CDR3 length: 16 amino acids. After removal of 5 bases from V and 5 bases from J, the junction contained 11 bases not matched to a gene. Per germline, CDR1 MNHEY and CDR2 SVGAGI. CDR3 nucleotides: TGTGCCAGCAGTAAGGTGGTCGGGACAGGGGTTTATGGCTACACCTTC. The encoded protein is CASSKVVGTGVYGYTF.

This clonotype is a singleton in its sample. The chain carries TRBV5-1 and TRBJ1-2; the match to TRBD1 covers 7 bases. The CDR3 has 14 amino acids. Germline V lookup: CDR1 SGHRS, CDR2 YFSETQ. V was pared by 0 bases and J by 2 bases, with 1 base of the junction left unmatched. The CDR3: CASSLATGNYGYTF. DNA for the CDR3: TGCGCCAGCAGCTTGGCGACAGGGAACTATGGCTACACCTTC.

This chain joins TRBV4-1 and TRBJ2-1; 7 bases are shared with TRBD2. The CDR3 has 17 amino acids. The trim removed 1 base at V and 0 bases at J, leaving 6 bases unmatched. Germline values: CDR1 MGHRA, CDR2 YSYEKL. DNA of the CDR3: TGCGCCAGCAGCCAAGCCTACGGGGGGAGCTCCTACAATGAGCAGTTCTTC. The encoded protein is CASSQAYGGSSYNEQFF.

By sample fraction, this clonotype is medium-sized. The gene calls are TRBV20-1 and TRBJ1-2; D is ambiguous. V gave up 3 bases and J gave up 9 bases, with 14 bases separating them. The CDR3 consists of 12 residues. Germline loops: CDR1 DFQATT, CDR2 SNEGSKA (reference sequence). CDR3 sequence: CSASPLGRSYTF. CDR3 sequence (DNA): TGCAGTGCTAGTCCCTTAGGTAGGAGCTACACCTTC.

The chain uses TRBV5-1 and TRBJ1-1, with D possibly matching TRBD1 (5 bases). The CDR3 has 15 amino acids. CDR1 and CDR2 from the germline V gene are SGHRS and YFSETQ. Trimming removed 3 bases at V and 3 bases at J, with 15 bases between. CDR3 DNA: TGCGCCAGCAGCTCGACAGCCCTTGGGGACACTGAAGCTTTCTTT. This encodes CASSSTALGDTEAFF.

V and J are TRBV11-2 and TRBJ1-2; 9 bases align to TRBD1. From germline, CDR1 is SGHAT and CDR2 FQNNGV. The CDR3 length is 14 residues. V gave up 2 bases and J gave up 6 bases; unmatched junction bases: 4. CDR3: CASSLPTGGNGYTF. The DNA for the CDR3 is TGTGCCAGCAGCTTACCAACAGGGGGCAATGGCTACACCTTC.

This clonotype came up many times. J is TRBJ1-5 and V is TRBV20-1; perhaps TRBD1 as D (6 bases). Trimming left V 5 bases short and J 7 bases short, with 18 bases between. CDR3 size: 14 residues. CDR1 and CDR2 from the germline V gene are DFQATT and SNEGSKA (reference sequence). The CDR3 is CSAGPPGEGQPQHF. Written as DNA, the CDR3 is TGCAGTGCTGGACCCCCAGGGGAGGGACAGCCCCAGCATTTT.

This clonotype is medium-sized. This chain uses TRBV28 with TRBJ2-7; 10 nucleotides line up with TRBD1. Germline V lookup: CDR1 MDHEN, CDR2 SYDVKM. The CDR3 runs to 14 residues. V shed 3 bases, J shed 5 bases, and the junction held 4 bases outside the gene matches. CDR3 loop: CASSFLGQGNEQYF. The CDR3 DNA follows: TGTGCCAGCAGTTTTTTGGGACAGGGGAACGAGCAGTACTTC.